Each of the 10 T cell receptor beta chains below was sequenced from the same sample in a study of OX40 agonist ivuxolimab in advanced cancers. Method: immunoSEQ multiplex PCR; TCRdb's copy keeps in-frame clones and lacks some. The profile shows about 20,000 clones, approximately 80% of them singletons. Sequencing used CD4+ or CD8+ T cells sorted from blood, obtained in a trial of the OX40 agonist ivuxolimab. Receptor source: an adult with an advanced solid tumor such as melanoma, head and neck, liver or kidney cancer.

This clone has just one count. J is TRBJ1-1 and V is TRBV9; D unclear. The CDR3 contains 14 residues. V was trimmed by 4 bases and J by 0 bases, leaving 10 bases between them. The germline V gene has CDR1 SGDLS and CDR2 YYNGEE. The CDR3 region is CASSPPRVNTEAFF. The CDR3, as DNA: TGTGCCAGCAGCCCTCCACGGGTGAACACTGAAGCTTTCTTT.

This chain links TRBV7-9 with TRBJ2-2; the match to TRBD2 covers 13 bases. CDR1 and CDR2 (germline): SEHNR, FQNEAQ (reference sequence). The V segment lost 4 bases and the J segment 5 bases; nucleotides outside the gene matches: 1. CDR3 length: 15 residues. The chain's CDR3 is CASSSTSGRTGELFF. For the CDR3, the DNA is TGTGCCAGCAGCTCGACTAGCGGGAGGACCGGGGAGCTGTTTTTT.

The chain has TRBV28 and TRBJ2-7; D not certain. CDR1 and CDR2 from the germline V gene are MDHEN and SYDVKM. V was cut by 3 bases and J by 0 bases, with 9 bases left in between. This CDR3 is 14 amino acids long. CDR3 in amino acids: CASSFLASSYEQYF. CDR3 sequence (DNA): TGTGCCAGCAGTTTTTTAGCTAGCTCCTACGAGCAGTACTTC.

The rearrangement joins TRBV11-2 to TRBJ2-2; a weak D match, TRBD2 (5 bases). Trimming stripped 5 bases from V and 1 base from J, with 8 bases between. The V gene's germline CDR1 is SGHAT and CDR2 FQNNGV. The CDR3 runs 14 residues. The CDR3 nucleotides read TGTGCCAGCAGCCGACGGGGGAACACCGGGGAGCTGTTTTTT. It specifies CASSRRGNTGELFF.

The genes are TRBV7-8 and TRBJ2-3; 10 bases agree with TRBD2. There are 17 residues in the CDR3. With 1 base clipped from V and 5 bases from J, the junction kept 9 bases outside the gene matches. CDR1 and CDR2 (germline): SGHVS, FQNEAQ. The CDR3 protein is CASSLGASGGARDTQYF. The CDR3 DNA sequence: TGTGCCAGCAGCTTAGGGGCCAGCGGGGGGGCTAGAGATACGCAGTATTTT.

This clone appeared a single time. The rearrangement links TRBV2 to TRBJ2-7; 9 nucleotides agree with TRBD1. This CDR3 has 13 amino acids. With 8 bases clipped from V and 2 bases from J, the junction kept 4 bases outside the gene matches. CDR1 is SNHLY, CDR2 FYNNEI, per germline. The CDR3 region is CASSGTGTYEQYF. CDR3 DNA: TGTGCCAGCTCCGGGACAGGGACCTACGAGCAGTACTTC.

The chain is built from TRBV7-9 and TRBJ1-5; the D gene is possibly TRBD1 (5 bases). Germline lookup yields CDR1 SEHNR and CDR2 FQNEAQ (reference sequence). V was cut by 4 bases and J by 4 bases, with 8 bases left in between. CDR3 size: 13 residues. In nucleotides, the CDR3 is TGTGCCAGCAGCTCCCCAGGGAATCAGCCCCAGCATTTT. The encoded protein is CASSSPGNQPQHF.

This clone occurred once. The chain joins TRBV10-2 to TRBJ2-1; 10 positions agree with TRBD2. There are 13 residues in the CDR3. Germline lookup yields CDR1 WSHSY and CDR2 SAAADI. The junction had 4 bases not matched to a gene; V was cut back by 5 bases and J by 9 bases. The CDR3, as DNA: TGCGCCAGCAGTAGCGGGAGGGCCAGTGAGCAGTTCTTC. Protein product: CASSSGRASEQFF.

The DNA for the CDR3 is TGTGCCAGCAGCTTGGGCGGCAGGGGTGTGGATTCACCCCTCCACTTT. Translating gives CASSLGGRGVDSPLHF. V and J are TRBV5-8 and TRBJ1-6, with TRBD1 as a possible D gene (6 bases). The V end was cut by 0 bases, the J end by 8 bases, with 15 bases between. The CDR3 runs to 16 residues. CDR1 SGHTS and CDR2 YDEGEE come from the germline V gene.

The CDR3, as DNA: TGTGCCAGCAGCTTAGGCCACAATTCACCCCTCCACTTT. Translation: CASSLGHNSPLHF. The chain employs TRBV7-6 and TRBJ1-6; D uncertain. The CDR3 spans 13 residues. Trimming stripped 1 base from V and 7 bases from J, with 5 bases between. Germline V CDR1 and CDR2: SGHVS, FNYEAQ.